The clone carrying this TCR beta chain occurred once. Clones were sequenced by immunoSEQ multiplex PCR, and TCRdb holds only the in-frame ones, with some missing. The table has approximately 450,000 clones, over 75% seen once. The V gene end was trimmed by 6 bases and the J gene end by 6 bases; junction bases not matched to a gene: 16. This CDR3 is built from 17 residues. Germline assignment: CDR1 MNHEY and CDR2 SVGEGT. The treatment here: some 19 received Ad26.COV2.S at low or high dose, single or two shots; about 5 received placebo; per-sample allocation not given. Collection of the samples took place on day 63 after the first injection of vaccine or placebo. The donor was a Boston adult aged 18-55 years. This sample is part of a study of Ad26.COV2.S vaccination and SARS-CoV-2 variants. Across the whole study: Intramuscularly, Ad26.COV2.S was given either once or twice, 56 days apart.

The sequences come from peripheral blood, collected in a trial of Ad26.COV2.S vaccine versus placebo. This receptor was taken from a person aged 18-65 years who received the Ad26.COV2.S COVID-19 vaccine or a placebo. The chain employs TRBV6-2 or TRBV6-3 and TRBJ2-1, with 8 nucleotides matching TRBD2. CDR3 sequence reads: CASSRGGKLAVPNEQFF. CDR3 bases: TGTGCCAGCAGCCGCGGGGGAAAACTAGCGGTCCCCAATGAGCAGTTCTTC.